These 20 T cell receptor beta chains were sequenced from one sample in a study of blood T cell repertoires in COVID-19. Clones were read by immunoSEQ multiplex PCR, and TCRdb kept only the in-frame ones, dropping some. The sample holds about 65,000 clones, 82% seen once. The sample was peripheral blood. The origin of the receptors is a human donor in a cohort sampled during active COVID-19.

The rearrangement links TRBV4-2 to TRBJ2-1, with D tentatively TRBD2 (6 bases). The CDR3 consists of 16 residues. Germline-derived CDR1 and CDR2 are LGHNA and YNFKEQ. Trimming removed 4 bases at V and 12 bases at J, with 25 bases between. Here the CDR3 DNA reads TGTGCCAGCAGCCTTAGCGGTCCAGATTCTTCGATAGGGCAGTTCTTC. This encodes CASSLSGPDSSIGQFF.

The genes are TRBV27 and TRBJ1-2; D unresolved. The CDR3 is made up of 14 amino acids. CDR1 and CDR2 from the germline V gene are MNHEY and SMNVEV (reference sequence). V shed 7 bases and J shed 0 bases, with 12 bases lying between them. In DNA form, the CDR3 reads TGTGCCAGCAACCCAGCGGGGTCTAACTATGGCTACACCTTC. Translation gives CASNPAGSNYGYTF.

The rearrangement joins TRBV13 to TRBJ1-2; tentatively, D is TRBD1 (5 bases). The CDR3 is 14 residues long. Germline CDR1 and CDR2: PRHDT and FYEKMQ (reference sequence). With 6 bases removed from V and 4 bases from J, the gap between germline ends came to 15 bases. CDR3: CASSLVGQGYGYTF. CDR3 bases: TGTGCCAGCAGTCTGGTAGGACAAGGCTATGGCTACACCTTC.

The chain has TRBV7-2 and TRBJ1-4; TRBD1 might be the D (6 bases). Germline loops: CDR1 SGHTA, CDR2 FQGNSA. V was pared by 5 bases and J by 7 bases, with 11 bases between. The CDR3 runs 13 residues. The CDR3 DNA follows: TGTGCCAGCAGCGCCCACAGGGCTGAAAAACTGTTTTTT. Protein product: CASSAHRAEKLFF.

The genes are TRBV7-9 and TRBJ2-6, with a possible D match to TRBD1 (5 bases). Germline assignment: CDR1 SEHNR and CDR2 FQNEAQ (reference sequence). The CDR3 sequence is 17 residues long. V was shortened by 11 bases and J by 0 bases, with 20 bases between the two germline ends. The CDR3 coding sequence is TGTGCCTCCTCCGGAACAGGCACCCCCTCTGGGGCCAACGTCCTGACTTTC. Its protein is CASSGTGTPSGANVLTF.

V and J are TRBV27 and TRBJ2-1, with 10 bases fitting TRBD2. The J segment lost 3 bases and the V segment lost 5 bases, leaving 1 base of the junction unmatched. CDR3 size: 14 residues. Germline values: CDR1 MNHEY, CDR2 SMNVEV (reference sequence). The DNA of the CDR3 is TGTGCCAGCAGTAGGACTAGCGGCTACAATGAGCAGTTCTTC. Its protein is CASSRTSGYNEQFF.

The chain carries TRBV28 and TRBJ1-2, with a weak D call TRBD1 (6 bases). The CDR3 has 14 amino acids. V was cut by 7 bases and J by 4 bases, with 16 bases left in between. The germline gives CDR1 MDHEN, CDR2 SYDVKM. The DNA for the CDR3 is TGTGCCAGCACGGCCCCAGGGGCAGCCTATGGCTACACCTTC. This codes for CASTAPGAAYGYTF.

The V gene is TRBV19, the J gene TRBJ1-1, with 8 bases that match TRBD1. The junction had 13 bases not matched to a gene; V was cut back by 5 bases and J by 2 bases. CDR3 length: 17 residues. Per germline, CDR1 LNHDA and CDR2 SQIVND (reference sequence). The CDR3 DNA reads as TGTGCCAGTAGTGCCCGACAGGGGAAGGGCGAAAACACTGAAGCTTTCTTT. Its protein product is CASSARQGKGENTEAFF.

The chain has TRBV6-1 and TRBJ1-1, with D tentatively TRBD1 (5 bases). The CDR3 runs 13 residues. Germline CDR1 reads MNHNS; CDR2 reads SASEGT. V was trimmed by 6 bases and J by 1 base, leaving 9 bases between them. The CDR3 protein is CASRRQGNTEAFF. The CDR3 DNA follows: TGTGCCAGCAGGCGTCAGGGGAACACTGAAGCTTTCTTT.

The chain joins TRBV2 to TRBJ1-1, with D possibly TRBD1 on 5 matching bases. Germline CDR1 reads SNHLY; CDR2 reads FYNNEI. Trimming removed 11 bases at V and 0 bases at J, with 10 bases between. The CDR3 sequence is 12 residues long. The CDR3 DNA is TGTGCCCAGGGCCTCATGAACACTGAAGCTTTCTTT. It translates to CAQGLMNTEAFF.

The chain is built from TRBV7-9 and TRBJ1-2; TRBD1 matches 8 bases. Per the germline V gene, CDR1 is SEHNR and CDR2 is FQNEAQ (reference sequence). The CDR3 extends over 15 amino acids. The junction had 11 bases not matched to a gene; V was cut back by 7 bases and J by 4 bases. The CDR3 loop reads CASNGQGSTLYGYTF. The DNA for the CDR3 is TGTGCCAGCAACGGACAGGGCTCAACACTCTATGGCTACACCTTC.

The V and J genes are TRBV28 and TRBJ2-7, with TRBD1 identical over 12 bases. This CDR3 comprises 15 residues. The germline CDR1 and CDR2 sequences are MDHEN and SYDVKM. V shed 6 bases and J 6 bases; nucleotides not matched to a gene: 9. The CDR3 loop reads CASRRSGTGGSEQYF. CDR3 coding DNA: TGTGCCAGCAGACGGTCAGGGACAGGGGGCAGCGAGCAGTACTTC.

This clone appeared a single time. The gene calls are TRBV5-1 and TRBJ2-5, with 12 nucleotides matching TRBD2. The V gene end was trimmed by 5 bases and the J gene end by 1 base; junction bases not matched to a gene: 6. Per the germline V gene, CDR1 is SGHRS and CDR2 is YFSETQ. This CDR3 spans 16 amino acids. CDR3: CASSVTSGGLQETQYF. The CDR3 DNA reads TGCGCCAGCAGTGTGACTAGCGGGGGCCTCCAAGAGACCCAGTACTTC.

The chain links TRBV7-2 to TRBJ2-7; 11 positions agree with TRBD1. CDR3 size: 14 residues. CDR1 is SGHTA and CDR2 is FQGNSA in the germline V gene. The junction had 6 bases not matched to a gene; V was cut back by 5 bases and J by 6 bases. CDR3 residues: CASSPRTGGGEQYF. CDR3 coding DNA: TGTGCCAGCAGCCCCCGGACAGGGGGCGGCGAGCAGTACTTC.

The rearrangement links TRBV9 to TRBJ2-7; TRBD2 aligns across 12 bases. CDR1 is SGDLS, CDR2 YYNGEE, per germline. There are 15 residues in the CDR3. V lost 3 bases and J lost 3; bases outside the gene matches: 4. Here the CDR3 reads CASSASGGAFYEQYF. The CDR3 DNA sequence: TGTGCCAGCAGCGCTAGCGGGGGGGCCTTCTACGAGCAGTACTTC.

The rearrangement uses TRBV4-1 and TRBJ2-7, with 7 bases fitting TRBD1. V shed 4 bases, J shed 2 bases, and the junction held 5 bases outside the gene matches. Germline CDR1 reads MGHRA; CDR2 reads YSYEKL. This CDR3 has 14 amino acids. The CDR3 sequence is CASSLRDRTYEQYF. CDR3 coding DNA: TGCGCCAGCAGCCTCCGGGACAGAACCTACGAGCAGTACTTC.

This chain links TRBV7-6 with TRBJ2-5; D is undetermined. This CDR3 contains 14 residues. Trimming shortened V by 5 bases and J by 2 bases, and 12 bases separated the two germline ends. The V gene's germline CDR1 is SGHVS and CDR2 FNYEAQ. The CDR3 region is CASSPPEPQETQYF. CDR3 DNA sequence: TGTGCCAGCAGCCCACCCGAGCCTCAAGAGACCCAGTACTTC.

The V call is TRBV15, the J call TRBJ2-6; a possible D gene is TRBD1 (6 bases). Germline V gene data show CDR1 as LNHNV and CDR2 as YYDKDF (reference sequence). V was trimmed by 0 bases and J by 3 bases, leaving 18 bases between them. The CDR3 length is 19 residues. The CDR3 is CATSRDSNPGVDGANVLTF. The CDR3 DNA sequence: TGTGCCACCAGCAGAGATAGCAATCCAGGGGTTGATGGGGCCAACGTCCTGACTTTC.

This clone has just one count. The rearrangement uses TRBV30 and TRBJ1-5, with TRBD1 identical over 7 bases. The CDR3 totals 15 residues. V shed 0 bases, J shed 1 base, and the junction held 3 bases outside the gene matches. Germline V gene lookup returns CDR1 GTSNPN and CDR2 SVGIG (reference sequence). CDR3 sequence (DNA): TGTGCCTGGAGTGTGGAGGGGGCCAGCAATCAGCCCCAGCATTTT. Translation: CAWSVEGASNQPQHF.

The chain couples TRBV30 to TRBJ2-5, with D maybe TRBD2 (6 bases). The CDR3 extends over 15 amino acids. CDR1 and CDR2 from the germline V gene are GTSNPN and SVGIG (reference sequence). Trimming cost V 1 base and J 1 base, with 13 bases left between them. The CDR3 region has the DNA TGTGCCTGGAGTGGAGGGGCGGGGTTCCAAGAGACCCAGTACTTC. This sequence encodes CAWSGGAGFQETQYF.